What follows are 32 T cell receptor beta chains derived from one specimen sequenced in a study of T cells in women clearing cervical HPV infection. Data came from immunoSEQ multiplex PCR; TCRdb stores just in-frame clones and leaves some out. This sample's table has tens of thousands of clones. The sequenced sample consisted of blood buffy coat. The origin of the receptors is a woman aged 18-70 years with a cervical HPV16 infection that either progressed to CIN3+ or cleared (not recorded which).

A word on this clone: The CDR3 end is not reached by the read, which stops 3 residues before it; the germline J gene fills it in. The chain combines TRBV2 with TRBJ2-2; 8 bases are a match to TRBD1. Germline V CDR1 and CDR2: SNHLY, FYNNEI. This CDR3 has 15 residues. The CDR3 sequence is CASSEAHPGGSPLFF. CDR3 bases read: TGTGCCAGCAGTGAAGCGCACCCAGGGGGCTCACCG.

As for this clone: Read data end 3 residues before the CDR3 end; the end is taken from the germline J gene. The chain employs TRBV6-2 or TRBV6-3 and TRBJ2-3, with 12 bases identical to TRBD2. Germline V gives CDR1 MNHEY, CDR2 SVGEGT. This CDR3 region has 17 residues. The CDR3 reads CASTLNLAGGQRETQYF. Partial CDR3 DNA: TGTGCCAGCACCTTAAACCTAGCGGGGGGGCAGCGAGAGACG.

With regard to this clone: Coverage ceases 3 residues before the CDR3 finishes, and the germline J gene fills in the end. This chain links TRBV2 with TRBJ1-4; D is unresolved. Trimming pared 5 bases from V and 2 bases from J, leaving 9 bases between. CDR1 is SNHLY and CDR2 is FYNNEI in the germline V gene. The CDR3 totals 14 residues. The CDR3 DNA, read in part, is TGTGCCAGCAGTAGAGGTGTGACTAATGAAAAA. It is translated as CASSRGVTNEK. The whole CDR3 region reads CASSRGVTNEKLFF.

The DNA read from the CDR3 is TGTGCCAGTAGGCCCCAAGGGACAGGAACCTCCAATGAG. Its translation: CASRPQGTGTSNE. The whole CDR3 is CASRPQGTGTSNEQFF. This chain uses TRBV19 with TRBJ2-1; 8 nucleotides line up with TRBD1. The read gets to within 3 residues of the CDR3 end, and the germline J gene fills in the rest. Germline V lookup: CDR1 LNHDA, CDR2 SQIVND (reference sequence). CDR3 length equals 16 residues. Germline trimming cut 6 bases from V and 6 bases from J; bases unmatched to any gene: 13. Full variable domain (rest looked up from reference TRBV19 and TRBJ2-1): DGGITQSPKYLFRKEGQNVTLSCEQNLNHDAMYWYRQDPGQGLRLIYYSQIVNDFQKGDIAEGYSVSREKKESFPLTVTSAQKNPTAFYLCASRPQGTGTSNEQFFGPGTRLTVL.

With regard to this clone: The sequence runs out 3 residues before the end of the CDR3; the remainder is reconstructed from the germline J gene. The V gene is TRBV19, the J gene TRBJ2-4; D perhaps matches TRBD1 (6 bases). This CDR3 has 14 amino acids. CDR1 and CDR2 (germline): LNHDA, SQIVND (reference sequence). Incomplete CDR3 DNA: TGTGCCAGTAGTGCCCGGGACAAGCTTTATGGT. Translation: CASSARDKLYG. The CDR3, in full, reads CASSARDKLYGQYF.

With respect to this clone: Read coverage stops 3 residues before the CDR3 terminus; the germline J gene supplies the remainder. The chain links TRBV20-1 to TRBJ2-3, with 9 bases lining up with TRBD2. CDR1 and CDR2 from the germline V gene are DFQATT and SNEGSKA (reference sequence). CDR3 length equals 17 residues. The junction had 15 bases not matched to a gene; V was cut back by 1 base and J by 7 bases. CDR3 region: CSARVFGAGGLTHTQYF. The sequenced CDR3 bases are TGCAGTGCTAGAGTGTTCGGAGCGGGGGGTCTCACCCATACG.

Details on this clone: The observed sequence ends 3 residues before the CDR3 terminus, with the missing tail filled in from the germline J gene. The rearrangement links TRBV6-1 to TRBJ2-2, with 9 bases lining up with TRBD1. In germline, CDR1 is MNHNS, CDR2 SASEGT. This CDR3 has 15 amino acids. The DNA read from the CDR3 is TGTGCCAGCAGTGACCGGGACAGGGTTTGGGAAAAG. Translated, it gives CASSDRDRVWEK. The whole CDR3 sequence reads CASSDRDRVWEKLFF.

In the case of this clone: The read terminates 3 residues before the CDR3 end, so the remaining end is supplied by the germline J gene. The rearrangement links TRBV6-1 to TRBJ2-7, with 9 bases identical to TRBD2. After removal of 1 base from V and 3 bases from J, the junction contained 7 bases not matched to a gene. The CDR3 runs 16 residues. Germline values: CDR1 MNHNS, CDR2 SASEGT. Incomplete CDR3 DNA: TGTGCCAGCAGTGAAGACTTGCTAGCGGGGAACTACGAG. It encodes CASSEDLLAGNYE. The CDR3 in full is CASSEDLLAGNYEQYF.

CDR3: CSARDLRGFGGTDTQYF. The CDR3 DNA, read in part, is TGCAGTGCTAGAGATCTGAGGGGGTTCGGCGGCACAGATACG. The chain employs TRBV20-1 and TRBJ2-3, with D possibly matching TRBD1 (6 bases). The CDR3 is cut off 3 residues early in the read; its end comes from the germline J gene. Germline CDR1 and CDR2: DFQATT and SNEGSKA (reference sequence). The V and J ends lost 0 bases and 1 base respectively, with 17 bases between them. The CDR3 sequence is 17 residues long.

With regard to this clone: Read data end 3 residues before the CDR3 end; the end is taken from the germline J gene. J is TRBJ2-7 and V is TRBV6-2 or TRBV6-3; 9 bases align to TRBD2. J lost 2 bases, V lost 9 bases, and 8 bases had no gene match. Germline CDR1 reads MNHEY; CDR2 reads SVGEGT. The CDR3 covers 14 residues. CDR3 DNA (partial): TGTGCCAGTAAGAGCGGGGGGCCAACCTACGAG. Translation gives CASKSGGPTYE. The entire CDR3 protein is CASKSGGPTYEQYF.

Turning to this clone: With the read ending 3 residues before the CDR3 end, the germline J gene is used to fill in that end. The rearrangement links TRBV20-1 to TRBJ2-7; perhaps TRBD2 as D (5 bases). V was cut by 6 bases and J by 1 base, with 13 bases left in between. Germline lookup yields CDR1 DFQATT and CDR2 SNEGSKA (reference sequence). The CDR3 is 13 residues long. The sequenced CDR3 bases are TGCAGTGCCTTGACTACTGGATCCTACGAG. It yields the protein CSALTTGSYE. The whole CDR3 protein reads CSALTTGSYEQYF.

Regarding this clone: Sequencing ends 3 residues short of the CDR3 end; the germline J gene provides the rest. The genes are TRBV20-1 and TRBJ2-3; TRBD1 might be the D (5 bases). The germline V gene has CDR1 DFQATT and CDR2 SNEGSKA (reference sequence). This CDR3 comprises 15 residues. The DNA read from the CDR3 is TGCAGTGCTAGAAAACAGGACGCTCTCCAAGAGACG. It codes for CSARKQDALQET. From start to end, the CDR3 is CSARKQDALQETQYF.

Details on this clone: Read sequence stops 3 residues before the CDR3 end, and the germline J gene provides the missing end. The chain couples TRBV7-3 to TRBJ2-2; D is undetermined. Per germline, CDR1 SGHTA and CDR2 FQGTGA. The CDR3 totals 15 residues. CDR3 bases read: TGTGCCAGCAGCTTAAACGCCGGCGGCTATTCACCG. Amino acid sequence: CASSLNAGGYSP. The entire CDR3 sequence reads CASSLNAGGYSPLFF.

Regarding this clone: The read halts 3 residues ahead of the CDR3 end, with the missing end drawn from the germline J gene. The rearrangement uses TRBV2 and TRBJ2-2, with D possibly being TRBD1 (6 bases). Per germline, CDR1 SNHLY and CDR2 FYNNEI. Trimming removed 7 bases at V and 2 bases at J, with 14 bases between. This CDR3 region has 15 residues. The covered CDR3 bases are TGTGCCAGCAAGGTGGTCAGGGGTAACACCGGGGAG. It translates to CASKVVRGNTGE. The entire CDR3 protein is CASKVVRGNTGELFF.

The CDR3 loop reads CASSGLRTSGGAMVTQYF. The covered CDR3 bases are TGTGCCAGCAGTGGCCTTAGGACTAGCGGGGGGGCAATGGTGACC. The chain links TRBV2 to TRBJ2-5; 15 bases map to TRBD2. The sequence runs out 3 residues before the end of the CDR3; the remainder is reconstructed from the germline J gene. CDR1 is SNHLY and CDR2 is FYNNEI in the germline V gene. After removal of 4 bases from V and 7 bases from J, the junction contained 13 bases not matched to a gene. The length of the CDR3 is 18 residues.

Notes on this clone: The read comes to an end 3 residues before the CDR3 does, leaving the germline J gene to fill in the end. This rearrangement joins TRBV10-3 to TRBJ1-2; D call uncertain. This CDR3 region has 13 residues. Germline CDR1 and CDR2: ENHRY and SYGVKD. V lost 6 bases to trimming and J lost 6 bases, with 14 bases between them. Partial CDR3 DNA: TGTGCCATCAGCCGCGGGCCAGGTGATGGC. The encoded protein is CAISRGPGDG. The full CDR3 protein reads CAISRGPGDGYTF.

About this clone itself: The CDR3 goes on 3 residues after the read ends, and that part is filled in from the germline J gene. The rearrangement links TRBV5-1 to TRBJ2-1; perhaps TRBD1 as D (5 bases). The V and J ends lost 4 bases and 0 bases respectively, with 11 bases between them. Germline V CDR1 and CDR2: SGHRS, YFSETQ. This CDR3 region has 15 residues. CDR3 residues: CASSLTDLSYNEQFF. The CDR3 DNA, read in part, is TGCGCCAGCAGCCTGACAGATCTCTCCTACAATGAG.

On this clone itself: The read terminates 3 residues before the CDR3 end, so the remaining end is supplied by the germline J gene. V gene TRBV7-9 combines with J gene TRBJ2-1; D is undetermined. Germline assignment: CDR1 SEHNR and CDR2 FQNEAQ (reference sequence). CDR3 length: 13 amino acids. V was trimmed by 1 base and J by 5 bases, leaving 6 bases between them. The CDR3 here is CASSLGLNNEQFF. The part of the CDR3 DNA that was read is TGTGCCAGCAGCTTAGGGCTGAACAATGAG.

Concerning this clone itself: The read stops 3 residues short of the end of the CDR3; the missing end is completed from the germline J gene. The V gene is TRBV19, the J gene TRBJ2-2, with D tentatively TRBD1 or TRBD2 (5 bases each). The CDR3 is 14 amino acids. Trimming took off 3 bases at V and 7 bases at J, with 12 bases between the two ends. Germline values: CDR1 LNHDA, CDR2 SQIVND (reference sequence). The part of the CDR3 DNA that was read is TGTGCCAGTAGTATGGGCAGGGAGTACGGGGAG. Encoded protein: CASSMGREYGE. The full-length CDR3 reads as CASSMGREYGELFF.

Note on this clone: The read comes to an end 3 residues before the CDR3 does, leaving the germline J gene to fill in the end. This sequence joins TRBV7-2 and TRBJ1-1; D not certain. CDR3 size: 11 residues. Per the germline V gene, CDR1 is SGHTA and CDR2 is FQGNSA. CDR3 sequence reads: CASSLEWRAFF. The covered CDR3 bases are TGTGCCAGCAGCTTAGAGTGGCGG.

As concerns this clone: The CDR3 end lies 3 residues beyond the end of the read and is filled in from the germline J gene. The chain carries TRBV4-2 and TRBJ1-6; TRBD1 is a possible D gene (6 bases). V lost 4 bases and J lost 1, with 23 bases in between. Germline CDR1 reads LGHNA; CDR2 reads YNFKEQ. The CDR3 spans 20 residues. CDR3 protein: CASSPNIQGIGRSYNSPLHF. Incomplete CDR3 DNA: TGTGCCAGCAGCCCTAATATACAGGGAATTGGGAGATCCTATAATTCACCC.

As regards this clone: From the germline J gene comes the end of the CDR3, since the read stops 3 residues before it. The V and J genes are TRBV6-4 and TRBJ2-3; 10 bases are a match to TRBD2. V trimming: 2 bases; J trimming: 4 bases; junction bases outside the gene matches: 3. CDR3 size: 15 residues. Germline CDR1 MRHNA, CDR2 SNTAGT. Incomplete CDR3 DNA: TGTGCCAGCAGTGACAGCGGGGGGGCCGCAGATACG. Amino acid sequence: CASSDSGGAADT. The full CDR3 protein reads CASSDSGGAADTQYF.

Points on this clone: The read gets to within 3 residues of the CDR3 end, and the germline J gene fills in the rest. This chain uses TRBV5-6 with TRBJ1-1; D is unclear. Germline-derived CDR1 and CDR2 are SGHDT and YYEEEE. Trimming shortened V by 3 bases and J by 1 base, and 4 bases separated the two germline ends. The CDR3 has 12 residues. The DNA read from the CDR3 is TGTGCCAGCAGCTGGCCGAACACTGAA. Protein sequence: CASSWPNTE. The entire CDR3 protein is CASSWPNTEAFF.

On this clone itself: From the germline J gene comes the end of the CDR3, since the read stops 3 residues before it. V usage is TRBV19 and J usage is TRBJ2-7; D is perhaps TRBD1 (6 bases). The V end was cut by 2 bases, the J end by 2 bases, with 13 bases between. The CDR3 runs to 15 residues. From germline, CDR1 is LNHDA and CDR2 SQIVND (reference sequence). CDR3 amino acids: CASSILHRATYEQYF. Incomplete CDR3 DNA: TGTGCCAGTAGTATATTGCACAGGGCGACCTACGAG. Combining the CDR3 with reference TRBV19 and TRBJ2-7 gives the whole variable domain DGGITQSPKYLFRKEGQNVTLSCEQNLNHDAMYWYRQDPGQGLRLIYYSQIVNDFQKGDIAEGYSVSREKKESFPLTVTSAQKNPTAFYLCASSILHRATYEQYFGPGTRLTVT.

As for this clone: The read is 3 residues too short to cover the CDR3 end, so that end is filled in from the germline J gene. This chain joins TRBV29-1 and TRBJ1-2; 10 bases map to TRBD1. The CDR3 has 17 residues. Germline CDR1 is SQVTM and CDR2 is ANQGSEA. Losses at the gene ends were 0 bases for V and 3 bases for J; bases not matched to a gene: 10. CDR3 bases read: TGCAGCGTTGAAGATAAGGTTATGGACAGGGGGGACTATGGC. The encoded protein is CSVEDKVMDRGDYG. In full, the CDR3 is CSVEDKVMDRGDYGYTF.

About this clone itself: The read halts 3 residues ahead of the CDR3 end, with the missing end drawn from the germline J gene. The rearrangement links TRBV7-8 to TRBJ1-6; no definite D call. The CDR3 spans 14 residues. The ends were cut back, 5 bases at V and 10 bases at J, with 15 bases in the middle. Per germline, CDR1 SGHVS and CDR2 FQNEAQ. The covered CDR3 bases are TGTGCCAGCAGCCGCGACCCTAGTTCATCACCC. This translates into CASSRDPSSSP. The entire CDR3 is CASSRDPSSSPLHF.

As to this clone: The read stops 3 residues short of the end of the CDR3; the missing end is completed from the germline J gene. This rearrangement joins TRBV5-1 to TRBJ2-3; 11 nucleotides agree with TRBD2. J was trimmed by 3 bases and V by 5 bases; bases with no gene match: 2. The CDR3 contains 14 residues. Germline-derived CDR1 and CDR2 are SGHRS and YFSETQ. CDR3 bases read: TGCGCCAGCAGGACTAGCGGGGATACAGATACG. Translating it yields CASRTSGDTDT. The CDR3, in full, reads CASRTSGDTDTQYF.

A note on this clone: Read data end 3 residues before the CDR3 end; the end is taken from the germline J gene. The V gene is TRBV10-3, the J gene TRBJ2-3; possibly TRBD2 for D (6 bases). CDR1 is ENHRY, CDR2 SYGVKD, per germline. The length of the CDR3 is 17 residues. Trimming took off 5 bases at V and 4 bases at J, with 22 bases between the two ends. CDR3 in amino acids: CAISRGTTGRMADTQYF. Incomplete CDR3 DNA: TGTGCCATCAGTCGCGGCACAACGGGGAGGATGGCAGATACG.

As to this clone: The CDR3 goes on 3 residues after the read ends, and that part is filled in from the germline J gene. The chain employs TRBV9 and TRBJ2-5; D may be TRBD2 (5 bases). From germline, CDR1 is SGDLS and CDR2 YYNGEE. This CDR3 comprises 15 residues. Trimming took 3 bases from V and 0 from J, leaving 12 bases between them. The chain's CDR3 is CASSAEGTDQETQYF. The CDR3 DNA, read in part, is TGTGCCAGCAGCGCTGAGGGTACAGACCAAGAGACC.

The covered CDR3 bases are TGCGCCAGCAGTCGGGAGGGGAATCAGCCC. This translates into CASSREGNQP. The CDR3 in its entirety is CASSREGNQPQHF. The V gene is TRBV23-1, the J gene TRBJ1-5, with D possibly TRBD1 on 5 matching bases. The read terminates 3 residues before the CDR3 end, so the remaining end is supplied by the germline J gene. TRBV23-1 is marked as an open reading frame, function uncertain. The CDR3 is 13 amino acids. V was pared by 4 bases and J by 4 bases, with 8 bases between.

A word on this clone: The read gets to within 3 residues of the CDR3 end, and the germline J gene fills in the rest. The rearrangement uses TRBV5-4 and TRBJ2-4; D tentatively reads TRBD1 or TRBD2 (5 bases each). The CDR3 contains 15 residues. V gave up 4 bases and J gave up 7 bases, with 18 bases separating them. The germline V gene has CDR1 SGHNT and CDR2 YYREEE (reference sequence). The CDR3 reads CASSQRGDLSNIQYF. The part of the CDR3 DNA that was read is TGTGCCAGCAGCCAACGAGGGGATTTATCGAACATT.

Comment on this clone: The read halts 3 residues ahead of the CDR3 end, with the missing end drawn from the germline J gene. This chain joins TRBV11-1 and TRBJ2-1, with 8 bases matching TRBD2. Germline V gene sequence: CDR1 SGHAT, CDR2 FQDESV (reference sequence). The junction had 7 bases not matched to a gene; V was cut back by 5 bases and J by 4 bases. This CDR3 is built from 15 residues. CDR3 loop: CASSLSGGPYNEQFF. The covered CDR3 bases are TGTGCCAGCAGCCTAAGCGGGGGCCCTTACAATGAG.